Below are 20 T cell receptor beta chains sequenced from a single sample in a study of T cell repertoires in cytomegalovirus infection. TCRdb called the reads again in MiXCR, with one record for every CDR3 protein. The data show 200,000 to 300,000 distinct CDR3 sequences, roughly an eighth seen once. The sequencing sample was made of PBMCs. The receptors originated from a human donor in good health (CMV status not recorded). Some clones in this sample may be carry-over from other donors' samples.

This clonotype was recorded a few times. V and J are TRBV12-3 or TRBV12-4 and TRBJ2-3, with 8 bases aligning to TRBD2. The CDR3 consists of 15 residues. The V gene end was trimmed by 5 bases and the J gene end by 2 bases; junction bases not matched to a gene: 6. The CDR3 DNA follows: TGTGCCAGCAGTCACCCGACTAGCGCCACAGATACGCAGTATTTT. Translating it yields CASSHPTSATDTQYF.

This clonotype was counted ten times or more. The V and J genes are TRBV7-2 and TRBJ2-1; no definite D call. This CDR3 is built from 14 residues. Trimming took 0 bases from V and 5 from J, leaving 8 bases between them. Germline V gene lookup returns CDR1 SGHTA and CDR2 FQGNSA. The CDR3 DNA reads as TGTGCCAGCAGCTTAGCGGTAGCTGACAATGAGCAGTTCTTC. Residues: CASSLAVADNEQFF. The full variable domain, rest sourced from reference TRBV7-2 and TRBJ2-1, is GAGVSQSPSNKVTEKGKDVELRCDPISGHTALYWYRQSLGQGLEFLIYFQGNSAPDKSGLPSDRFSAERTGGSVSTLTIQRTQQEDSAVYLCASSLAVADNEQFFGPGTRLTVL.

There are a few counts of this clonotype. The chain joins TRBV20-1 to TRBJ1-2, with 11 nucleotides matching TRBD1. J gave up 7 bases and V 6 bases, and 4 bases lay outside the gene matches. The CDR3 sequence is 12 residues long. The V gene's germline CDR1 is DFQATT and CDR2 SNEGSKA (reference sequence). The CDR3 DNA follows: TGCAGTGCCGGGACAGGGGGTATTGGCTACACCTTC. It translates to CSAGTGGIGYTF.

This clonotype was seen only a few times. The chain carries TRBV18 and TRBJ1-1; no clear D. Germline V gene sequence: CDR1 KGHSH, CDR2 LQKENI. Trimming shortened V by 6 bases and J by 8 bases, and 16 bases separated the two germline ends. This CDR3 has 13 amino acids. As DNA, the CDR3 is TGTGCCAGCTCGTCTCAAAGCGGATCCGAAGCTTTCTTT. Amino acid sequence: CASSSQSGSEAFF.

This rearrangement joins TRBV5-1 to TRBJ2-3; D may be TRBD2 (7 bases). The CDR3 covers 14 residues. The germline V and J ends were trimmed by 4 bases and 6 bases, with 15 bases remaining between them. CDR1 and CDR2 from the germline V gene are SGHRS and YFSETQ. The CDR3 DNA is TGCGCCAGCAGCGGGGGGGGCCTTCCGGATACGCAGTATTTT. This translates into CASSGGGLPDTQYF. Drawing the rest from reference TRBV5-1 and TRBJ2-3, the complete variable domain is KAGVTQTPRYLIKTRGQQVTLSCSPISGHRSVSWYQQTPGQGLQFLFEYFSETQRNKGNFPGRFSGRQFSNSRSEMNVSTLELGDSALYLCASSGGGLPDTQYFGPGTRLTVL.

This clonotype was seen more than once but under ten times. This chain links TRBV7-3 with TRBJ2-3; no clear D. The V and J ends lost 2 bases and 3 bases respectively, with 12 bases between them. The CDR3 loop spans 15 amino acids. Germline V gene lookup returns CDR1 SGHTA and CDR2 FQGTGA. CDR3 nucleotide sequence: TGTGCCAGCAGCTTAGGACGGTCCAGGACAGATACGCAGTATTTT. Translated, it gives CASSLGRSRTDTQYF.

This chain links TRBV29-1 with TRBJ1-4; D gene uncertain. Trimming left V 3 bases short and J 7 bases short, with 6 bases between. This CDR3 has 11 amino acids. From germline, CDR1 is SQVTM and CDR2 ANQGSEA. The CDR3 here is CSVDWGEKLFF. The CDR3, as DNA: TGCAGCGTTGATTGGGGTGAAAAACTGTTTTTT.

The chain is built from TRBV12-5 and TRBJ2-2; D might be TRBD1 (6 bases). V lost 6 bases to trimming and J lost 0 bases, with 8 bases between them. Germline CDR1 LGHNT, CDR2 FRNRAP. The CDR3 is 14 amino acids. The CDR3 is CASGGDTNTGELFF. The CDR3 DNA reads as TGTGCTAGTGGCGGGGACACGAACACCGGGGAGCTGTTTTTT.

V usage is TRBV27 and J usage is TRBJ2-7; no definite D call. The ends were cut back, 6 bases at V and 4 bases at J, with 1 base in the middle. Germline CDR1 reads MNHEY; CDR2 reads SMNVEV (reference sequence). The length of the CDR3 is 9 residues. CDR3 sequence (DNA): TGTGCCAGCAGATACGAGCAGTACTTC. Residues: CASRYEQYF.

This clonotype appeared a few times. The chain employs TRBV3-1 and TRBJ1-1, with D uncertain. There are 17 residues in the CDR3. CDR1 and CDR2 from the germline V gene are LGHDT and YNNKEL (reference sequence). V was cut by 0 bases and J by 1 base, with 15 bases left in between. The CDR3 spells CASSQDLGRLGNTEAFF. CDR3 DNA: TGTGCCAGCAGCCAAGATCTCGGACGGCTGGGGAACACTGAAGCTTTCTTT.

The table lists this clonotype with many counts. V is TRBV28 and J is TRBJ2-3; D unclear. Looked up from germline, CDR1 is MDHEN and CDR2 is SYDVKM. V lost 7 bases and J 2 bases, leaving 13 bases between the germline ends. The CDR3 spans 14 residues. In nucleotides, the CDR3 is TGTGCCAGCACAGATCGCCAGTTCACAGATACGCAGTATTTT. It codes for CASTDRQFTDTQYF.

The V gene is TRBV20-1, the J gene TRBJ1-1, with TRBD1 matching 7 bases. This CDR3 region has 14 residues. CDR1 is DFQATT, CDR2 SNEGSKA, per germline (reference sequence). Trimming took 2 bases from V and 5 from J; bases not matched to a gene: 8. Here the CDR3 DNA reads TGCAGTGCTAGAACTGACAGGGTCAGAACTGAAGCTTTCTTT. This sequence encodes CSARTDRVRTEAFF.

This clonotype was recorded at least ten times. V and J are TRBV20-1 and TRBJ2-7; TRBD1 agrees at 8 bases. The length of the CDR3 is 14 residues. Per germline, CDR1 DFQATT and CDR2 SNEGSKA (reference sequence). V gave up 1 base and J gave up 6 bases; unmatched junction bases: 8. The CDR3 DNA sequence: TGCAGTGCTAGAGGCAGGGGGCTATATGGCGAGCAGTACTTC. Translated: CSARGRGLYGEQYF.

In this sample, this clonotype turned up many times. The chain recombines TRBV28 with TRBJ1-1; D perhaps matches TRBD1 (6 bases). Trimming shortened V by 5 bases and J by 0 bases, and 13 bases separated the two germline ends. Germline CDR1 reads MDHEN; CDR2 reads SYDVKM. This CDR3 contains 15 residues. The CDR3 DNA reads as TGTGCCAGCAGTCTACAGGGACGAATGAACACTGAAGCTTTCTTT. The encoded protein is CASSLQGRMNTEAFF. Together with reference TRBV28 and TRBJ1-1, the CDR3 gives the full variable domain: DVKVTQSSRYLVKRTGEKVFLECVQDMDHENMFWYRQDPGLGLRLIYFSYDVKMKEKGDIPEGYSVSREKKERFSLILESASTNQTSMYLCASSLQGRMNTEAFFGQGTRLTVV.

This clonotype turned up a few times. V usage is TRBV12-3 or TRBV12-4 and J usage is TRBJ2-3, with 7 bases identical to TRBD2. This CDR3 has 15 residues. V trimming: 5 bases; J trimming: 14 bases; junction bases outside the gene matches: 19. CDR3 sequence: CASSPREVAAERRYF. CDR3 sequence (DNA): TGTGCCAGCAGTCCCCGGGAGGTGGCGGCGGAGCGTCGGTATTTT.

Regarding this clonotype: A read error is possible here, since a much larger clone lies one base away. The gene calls are TRBV10-3 and TRBJ1-4; TRBD1 aligns across 7 bases. Germline V gene lookup returns CDR1 ENHRY and CDR2 SYGVKD. The CDR3 covers 14 residues. The CDR3 DNA reads TGTACCATCAAACCAACAGGGGTTGGTGAAAAACTGTTTTTT. Translation gives CTIKPTGVGEKLFF.

This clonotype was counted ten times or more. CDR3 loop: CASSSGTGVYEQYF. CDR3 nucleotide sequence: TGTGCCAGCAGCTCGGGGACAGGGGTATACGAGCAGTACTTC. The V gene is TRBV7-8, the J gene TRBJ2-7, with 10 bases fitting TRBD1. The trim removed 4 bases at V and 4 bases at J, leaving 4 bases unmatched. The CDR3 contains 14 residues. Germline CDR1 and CDR2: SGHVS and FQNEAQ.

Ten or more counts support this clonotype. V is TRBV7-2 and J is TRBJ2-1, with no clear D. Trimming took 1 base from V and 6 from J, leaving 7 bases between them. Germline CDR1 SGHTA, CDR2 FQGNSA. The CDR3 covers 13 residues. The CDR3 bases are TGTGCCAGCAGCTTAGTCCCACGCAATGAGCAGTTCTTC. Its translation: CASSLVPRNEQFF.

The chain joins TRBV5-4 to TRBJ1-2; possible D gene TRBD1, 5 bases. Germline CDR1 and CDR2: SGHNT and YYREEE (reference sequence). The CDR3 consists of 14 residues. The V and J ends lost 5 bases and 4 bases respectively, with 15 bases between them. CDR3 residues: CASRSTQGGYGYTF. CDR3 nucleotide sequence: TGTGCCAGCAGGTCGACCCAGGGCGGCTATGGCTACACCTTC.

This clonotype was seen at least ten times. The V call is TRBV10-3, the J call TRBJ2-6, with 10 bases lining up with TRBD2. The ends lost 11 bases at V and 3 bases at J; junction bases unmatched: 7. Germline-derived CDR1 and CDR2 are ENHRY and SYGVKD. This CDR3 is 15 amino acids long. CDR3 loop: CAAERGGRGANVLTF. The CDR3 DNA sequence: TGTGCCGCTGAGCGGGGGGGCCGTGGGGCCAACGTCCTGACTTTC.